This T cell receptor beta chain came from a study of radiation and T cells in renal cell carcinoma. The CDR3 consists of 17 residues. The germline V gene has CDR1 MRHNA and CDR2 SNTAGT. V was clipped by 5 bases and J by 5 bases; unmatched bases: 15. Findings and caveats of the study: Top 100 clonotypes averaged around 54% in irradiated versus about 45% in nephrectomy-only tumors.

Noted treatment: treatment-naive control, cytoreductive nephrectomy. This clone was seen only a few times. Its antigen is as yet unknown. This table comes from immunoSEQ multiplex PCR, and its TCRdb copy is limited to in-frame clones, with some not included. The sample carries about 15,000 clones, approximately 50% recorded once. This chain joins TRBV6-4 and TRBJ1-1; 9 bases fit TRBD1. This TCR derives from a man over 45 with renal cell carcinoma. The sample here was tumor tissue, taken from a patient whose treatment was nephrectomy without radiotherapy. CDR3 protein: CASSKFPGQGVGTEAFF. The CDR3, as DNA: TGTGCCAGCAGTAAATTCCCGGGACAGGGAGTAGGGACTGAAGCTTTCTTT.